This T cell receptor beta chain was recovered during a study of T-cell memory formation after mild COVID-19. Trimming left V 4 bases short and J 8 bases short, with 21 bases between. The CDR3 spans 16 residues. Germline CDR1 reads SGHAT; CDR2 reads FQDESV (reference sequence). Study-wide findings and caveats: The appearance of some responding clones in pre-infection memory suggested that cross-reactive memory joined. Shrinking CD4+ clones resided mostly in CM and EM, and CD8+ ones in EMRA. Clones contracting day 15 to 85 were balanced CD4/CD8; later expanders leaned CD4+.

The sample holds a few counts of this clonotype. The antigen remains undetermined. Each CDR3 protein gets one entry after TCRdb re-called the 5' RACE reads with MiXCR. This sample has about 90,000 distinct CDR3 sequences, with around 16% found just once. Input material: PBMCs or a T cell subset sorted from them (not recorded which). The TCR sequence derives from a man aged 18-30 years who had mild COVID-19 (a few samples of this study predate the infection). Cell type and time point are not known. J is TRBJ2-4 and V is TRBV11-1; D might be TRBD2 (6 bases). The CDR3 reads CASSSPTSGPRHIQYF. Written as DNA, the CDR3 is TGTGCCAGCAGCTCCCCGACTAGTGGCCCCCGGCACATTCAGTACTTC.